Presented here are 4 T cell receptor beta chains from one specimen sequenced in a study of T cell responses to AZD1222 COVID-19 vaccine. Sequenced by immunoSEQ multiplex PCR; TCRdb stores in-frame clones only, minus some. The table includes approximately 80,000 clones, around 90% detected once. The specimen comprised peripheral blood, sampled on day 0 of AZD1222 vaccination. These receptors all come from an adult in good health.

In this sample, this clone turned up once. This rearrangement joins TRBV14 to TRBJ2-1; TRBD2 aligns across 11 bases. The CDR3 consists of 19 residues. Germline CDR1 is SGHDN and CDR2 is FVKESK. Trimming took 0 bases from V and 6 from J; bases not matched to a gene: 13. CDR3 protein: CASSQDSTSGMKIGNEQFF. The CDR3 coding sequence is TGTGCCAGCAGCCAAGATTCGACTAGCGGGATGAAAATTGGCAATGAGCAGTTCTTC.

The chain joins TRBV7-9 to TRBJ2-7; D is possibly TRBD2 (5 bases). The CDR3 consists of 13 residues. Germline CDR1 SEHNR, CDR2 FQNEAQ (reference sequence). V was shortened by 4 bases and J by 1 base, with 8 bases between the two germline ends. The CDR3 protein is CASSSGKSYEQYF. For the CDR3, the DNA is TGTGCCAGCAGCTCGGGGAAGTCCTACGAGCAGTACTTC.

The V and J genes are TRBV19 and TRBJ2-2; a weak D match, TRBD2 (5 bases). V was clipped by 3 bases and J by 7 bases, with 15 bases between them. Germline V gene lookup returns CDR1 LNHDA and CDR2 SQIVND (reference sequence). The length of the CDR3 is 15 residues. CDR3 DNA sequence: TGTGCCAGTAGTATCTACCCTAGCTTAGGCGGGGAGCTGTTTTTT. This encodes CASSIYPSLGGELFF.

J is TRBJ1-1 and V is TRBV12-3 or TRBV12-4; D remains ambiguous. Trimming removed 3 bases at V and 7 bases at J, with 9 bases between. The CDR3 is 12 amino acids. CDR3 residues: CASSFDYGEAFF. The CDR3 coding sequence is TGTGCCAGCAGTTTCGACTACGGTGAAGCTTTCTTT.